The text below deals with one T cell receptor beta chain. The data belong to a study of blood T cell repertoires in COVID-19. Produced via immunoSEQ multiplex PCR; TCRdb's table is partial and in-frame only. The sample lists some 280,000 clones; approximately 91% were seen once. The CDR3 consists of 16 residues. The germline V gene encodes CDR1 LNHDA and CDR2 SQIVND (reference sequence). Trimming pared 5 bases from V and 9 bases from J, leaving 23 bases between. Sequenced sample: peripheral blood. This chain links TRBV19 with TRBJ2-1; D call uncertain. The TCR sequence derives from a woman in her thirties or forties who had recovered from COVID-19. The CDR3 region has the DNA TGTGCCAGTAGTGGGTTCCAGGCGCCGGTGATTGGTGAGCAGTTCTTC. This gives the protein CASSGFQAPVIGEQFF.